This is a list of T cell receptor beta chains from one sample in a study of T cells and Merkel cell carcinoma outcomes. Profiled with immunoSEQ multiplex PCR; TCRdb holds only in-frame clones, not every one. Of 4,000 to 6,000 clones in the sample, approximately 81% were seen once. The source material was tumor tissue from Merkel cell carcinoma. These receptors originate from a human donor with Merkel cell carcinoma. Both conserved end residues are part of each CDR3. The order of the fields is J gene, clone size, V gene, D gene, CDR3 protein, CDR3 DNA. D genes are given only for firm matches. Only part of the rows carry a size: once, few, many, or a class if the clone is expanded.

>TRBJ1-6|.|TRBV23-1|.
CASSQGTNSPLHF
TGCGCCAGCAGTCAAGGGACTAATTCACCCCTCCACTTT
>TRBJ2-2|.|TRBV19|.
CASKKGDANTGELFF
TGTGCCAGTAAAAAGGGGGACGCGAACACCGGGGAGCTGTTTTTT
>TRBJ1-1|.|TRBV7-9|TRBD1
CASSPTGIAFF
TGTGCCAGCAGCCCGACAGGGATAGCTTTCTTT
>TRBJ2-1|.|TRBV7-8|.
CASTFSAEGSSKEQFF
TGTGCCAGCACTTTCTCAGCGGAAGGTTCCTCTAAGGAGCAGTTCTTC
>TRBJ2-5|few|TRBV7-3|.
CASSATANQETQYF
TGTGCCAGCAGCGCCACGGCGAACCAAGAGACCCAGTACTTC
>TRBJ2-7|.|TRBV15|TRBD1
CATSPDRYLDEQYF
TGTGCCACCAGCCCGGACAGGTATCTTGACGAGCAGTACTTC
>TRBJ1-1|few|TRBV7-2|TRBD1
CASSSVSGTATEAFF
TGTGCCAGCAGCTCTGTTTCAGGGACAGCGACTGAAGCTTTCTTT
>TRBJ1-2|few|TRBV7-6|.
CASSLAIPGSDGYTF
TGTGCCAGCAGCTTAGCAATTCCAGGGTCCGATGGCTACACCTTC
>TRBJ1-1|.|TRBV5-1|TRBD1
CASSWDRASGTEAFF
TGCGCCAGCAGCTGGGACAGGGCGAGTGGAACTGAAGCTTTCTTT
>TRBJ1-2|once|TRBV5-4|TRBD1
CASSSLGTGGAYGYTF
TGTGCCAGCAGCTCGTTGGGAACAGGGGGCGCGTATGGCTACACCTTC
>TRBJ1-4|.|TRBV5-1|TRBD1
CASSSGQATNEKLFF
TGCGCCAGCAGCTCAGGACAGGCAACTAATGAAAAACTGTTTTTT
>TRBJ1-5|.|TRBV27|.
CASSLQGIDQPQHF
TGTGCCAGCAGTTTACAGGGTATCGATCAGCCCCAGCATTTT
>TRBJ1-1|.|TRBV28|TRBD1
CASRGIPQGGGDEAFF
TGTGCCAGCAGGGGGATTCCACAGGGGGGCGGAGATGAAGCTTTCTTT
>TRBJ2-5|once|TRBV29-1|.
CSVGTTLYQETQYF
TGCAGCGTTGGGACAACTTTGTACCAAGAGACCCAGTACTTC
>TRBJ1-4|.|TRBV25-1|.
CASSWGRREKLFF
TGTGCCAGCAGCTGGGGAAGAAGGGAAAAACTGTTTTTT